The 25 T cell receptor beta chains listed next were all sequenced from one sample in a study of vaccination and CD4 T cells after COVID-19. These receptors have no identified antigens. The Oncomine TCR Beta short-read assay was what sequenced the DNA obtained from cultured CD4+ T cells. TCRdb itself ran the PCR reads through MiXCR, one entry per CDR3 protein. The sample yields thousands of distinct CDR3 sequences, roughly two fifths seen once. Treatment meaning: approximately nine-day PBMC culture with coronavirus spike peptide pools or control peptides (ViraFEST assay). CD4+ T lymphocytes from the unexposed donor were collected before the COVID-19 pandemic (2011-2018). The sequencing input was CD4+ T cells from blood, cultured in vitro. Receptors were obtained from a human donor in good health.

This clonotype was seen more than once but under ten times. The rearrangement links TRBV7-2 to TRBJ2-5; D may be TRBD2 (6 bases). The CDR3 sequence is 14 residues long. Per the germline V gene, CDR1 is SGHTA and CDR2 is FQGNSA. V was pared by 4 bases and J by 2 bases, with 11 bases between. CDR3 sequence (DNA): TGTGCCAGCAGCTCCGACCGGGGGCAAGAGACCCAGTACTTC. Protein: CASSSDRGQETQYF.

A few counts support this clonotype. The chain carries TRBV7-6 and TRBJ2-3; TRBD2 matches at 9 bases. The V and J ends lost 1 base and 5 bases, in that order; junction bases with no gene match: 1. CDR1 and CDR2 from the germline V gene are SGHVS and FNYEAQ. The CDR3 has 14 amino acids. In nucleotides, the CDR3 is TGTGCCAGCAGCTTAGAAGCGGGGGGAGATACGCAGTATTTT. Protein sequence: CASSLEAGGDTQYF.

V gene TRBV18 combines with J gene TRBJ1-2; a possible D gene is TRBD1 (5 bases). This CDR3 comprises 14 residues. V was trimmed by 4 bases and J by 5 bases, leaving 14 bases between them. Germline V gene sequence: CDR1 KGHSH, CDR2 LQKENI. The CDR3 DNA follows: TGTGCCAGCTCACTACTGACTACAGGATATGGCTACACCTTC. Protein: CASSLLTTGYGYTF.

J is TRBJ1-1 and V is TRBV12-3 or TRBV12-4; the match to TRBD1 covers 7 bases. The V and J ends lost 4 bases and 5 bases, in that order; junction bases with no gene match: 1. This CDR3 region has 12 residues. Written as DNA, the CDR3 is TGTGCCAGCAGTTCAGGGGGGACTGAAGCTTTCTTT. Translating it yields CASSSGGTEAFF.

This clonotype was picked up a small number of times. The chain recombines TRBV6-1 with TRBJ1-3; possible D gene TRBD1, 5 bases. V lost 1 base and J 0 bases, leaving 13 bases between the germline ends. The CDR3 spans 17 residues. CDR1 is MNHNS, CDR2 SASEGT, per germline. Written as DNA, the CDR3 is TGTGCCAGCAGTGAAGGGGGGGATCCAAGCTCTGGAAACACCATATATTTT. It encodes CASSEGGDPSSGNTIYF.

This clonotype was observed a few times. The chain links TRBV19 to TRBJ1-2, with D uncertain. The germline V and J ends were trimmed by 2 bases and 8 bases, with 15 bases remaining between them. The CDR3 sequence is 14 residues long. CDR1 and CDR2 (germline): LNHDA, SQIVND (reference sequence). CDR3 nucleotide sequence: TGTGCCAGTAGTATATACCCTACTCCGAGAGGCTACACCTTC. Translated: CASSIYPTPRGYTF.

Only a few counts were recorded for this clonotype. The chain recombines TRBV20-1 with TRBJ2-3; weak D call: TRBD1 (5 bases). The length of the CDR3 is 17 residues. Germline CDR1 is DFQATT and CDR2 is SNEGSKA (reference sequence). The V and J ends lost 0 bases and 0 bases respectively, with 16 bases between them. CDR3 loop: CSARDIFRQGSTDTQYF. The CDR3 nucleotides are TGCAGTGCTAGAGATATTTTTAGGCAGGGTAGCACAGATACGCAGTATTTT.

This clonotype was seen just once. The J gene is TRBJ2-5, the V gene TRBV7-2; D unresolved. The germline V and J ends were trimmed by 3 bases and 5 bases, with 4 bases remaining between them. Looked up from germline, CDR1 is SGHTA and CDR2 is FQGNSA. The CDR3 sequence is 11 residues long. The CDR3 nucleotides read TGTGCCAGCAGCTTCCGGGAGACCCAGTACTTC. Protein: CASSFRETQYF. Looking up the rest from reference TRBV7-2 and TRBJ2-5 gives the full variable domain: GAGVSQSPSNKVTEKGKDVELRCDPISGHTALYWYRQSLGQGLEFLIYFQGNSAPDKSGLPSDRFSAERTGGSVSTLTIQRTQQEDSAVYLCASSFRETQYFGPGTRLLVL.

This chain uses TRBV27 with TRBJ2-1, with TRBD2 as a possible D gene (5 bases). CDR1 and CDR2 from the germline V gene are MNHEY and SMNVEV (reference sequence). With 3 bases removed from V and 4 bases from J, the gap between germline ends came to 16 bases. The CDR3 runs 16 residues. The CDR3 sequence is CASSFLEVGPYNEQFF. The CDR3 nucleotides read TGTGCCAGCAGTTTTTTGGAGGTGGGCCCGTACAATGAGCAGTTCTTC.

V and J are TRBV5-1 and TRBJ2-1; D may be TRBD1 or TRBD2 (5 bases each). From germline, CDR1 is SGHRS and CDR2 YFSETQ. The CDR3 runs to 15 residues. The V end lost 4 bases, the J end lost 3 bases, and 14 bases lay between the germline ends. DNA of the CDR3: TGCGCCAGCAGCACCGGGACGAAGGGCTACAATGAGCAGTTCTTC. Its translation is CASSTGTKGYNEQFF.

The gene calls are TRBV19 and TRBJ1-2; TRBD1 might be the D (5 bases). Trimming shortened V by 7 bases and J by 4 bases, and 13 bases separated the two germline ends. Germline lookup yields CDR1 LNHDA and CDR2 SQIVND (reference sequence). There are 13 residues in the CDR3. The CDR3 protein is CASTLQGTYGYTF. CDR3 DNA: TGTGCCAGTACGCTGCAGGGCACCTATGGCTACACCTTC.

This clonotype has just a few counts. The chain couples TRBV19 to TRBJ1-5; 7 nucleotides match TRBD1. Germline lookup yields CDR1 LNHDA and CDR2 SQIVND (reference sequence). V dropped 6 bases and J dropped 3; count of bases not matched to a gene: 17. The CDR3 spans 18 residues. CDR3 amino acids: CASSEGFRTGWNNQPQHF. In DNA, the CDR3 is TGTGCCAGTAGCGAAGGATTCCGGACAGGATGGAACAATCAGCCCCAGCATTTT.

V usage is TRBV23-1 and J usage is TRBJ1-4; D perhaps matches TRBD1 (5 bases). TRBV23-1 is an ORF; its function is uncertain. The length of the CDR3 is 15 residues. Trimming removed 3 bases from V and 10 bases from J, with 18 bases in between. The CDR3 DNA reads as TGCGCCAGCAGTCAGCCACTGGGGCGCGAGATAAAACTGTTTTTT. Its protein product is CASSQPLGREIKLFF.

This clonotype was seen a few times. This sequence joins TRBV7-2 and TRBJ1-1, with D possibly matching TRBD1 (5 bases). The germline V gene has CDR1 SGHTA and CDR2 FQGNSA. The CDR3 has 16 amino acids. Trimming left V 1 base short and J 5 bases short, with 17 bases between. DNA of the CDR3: TGTGCCAGCAGCTTAGAGGTCAGGGCCCGGGGGACTGAAGCTTTCTTT. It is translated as CASSLEVRARGTEAFF.

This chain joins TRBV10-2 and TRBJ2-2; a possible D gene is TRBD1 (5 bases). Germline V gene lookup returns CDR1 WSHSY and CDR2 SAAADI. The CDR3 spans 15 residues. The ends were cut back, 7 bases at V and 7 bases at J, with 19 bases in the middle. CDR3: CASIEARQIGGELFF. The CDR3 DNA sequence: TGCGCCAGCATAGAGGCTCGACAGATTGGCGGGGAGCTGTTTTTT.

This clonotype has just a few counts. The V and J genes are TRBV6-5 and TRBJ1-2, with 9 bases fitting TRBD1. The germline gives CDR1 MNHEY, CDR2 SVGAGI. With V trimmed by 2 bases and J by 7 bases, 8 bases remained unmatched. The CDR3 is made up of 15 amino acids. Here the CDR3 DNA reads TGTGCCAGCAGTTACGGGGGACAGGGTACTAGTGGCTACACCTTC. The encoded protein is CASSYGGQGTSGYTF.

Here the CDR3 reads CSAIKAPGNTEAFF. CDR3 nucleotides: TGCAGTGCTATAAAAGCCCCAGGAAACACTGAAGCTTTCTTT. The chain uses TRBV20-1 and TRBJ1-1; D gene ambiguous. V dropped 4 bases and J dropped 2 bases, with 14 bases sitting between them. The CDR3 is 14 residues long. CDR1 DFQATT and CDR2 SNEGSKA come from the germline V gene (reference sequence).

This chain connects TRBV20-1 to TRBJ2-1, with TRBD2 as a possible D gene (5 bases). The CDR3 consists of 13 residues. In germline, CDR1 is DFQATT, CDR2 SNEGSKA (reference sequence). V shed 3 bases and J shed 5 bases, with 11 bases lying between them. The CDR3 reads CSARKLGNNEQFF. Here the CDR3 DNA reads TGCAGTGCTAGGAAACTAGGGAACAATGAGCAGTTCTTC.

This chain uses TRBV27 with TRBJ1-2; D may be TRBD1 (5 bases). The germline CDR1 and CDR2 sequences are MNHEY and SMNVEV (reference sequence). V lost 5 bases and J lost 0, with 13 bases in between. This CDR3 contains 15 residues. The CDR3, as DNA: TGTGCCAGCAGTCGTACCGGGACGGCTAACTATGGCTACACCTTC. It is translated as CASSRTGTANYGYTF.

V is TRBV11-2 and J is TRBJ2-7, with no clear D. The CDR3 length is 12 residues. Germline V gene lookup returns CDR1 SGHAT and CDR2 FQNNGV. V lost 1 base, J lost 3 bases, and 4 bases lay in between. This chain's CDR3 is CASSLAGYEQYF. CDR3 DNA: TGTGCCAGCAGCTTAGCGGGCTACGAGCAGTACTTC.

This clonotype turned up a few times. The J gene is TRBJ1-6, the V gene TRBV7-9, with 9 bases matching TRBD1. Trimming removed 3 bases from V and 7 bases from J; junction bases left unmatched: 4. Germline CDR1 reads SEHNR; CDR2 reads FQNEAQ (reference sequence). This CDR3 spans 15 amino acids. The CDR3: CASSFRDRENSPLHF. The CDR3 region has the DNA TGTGCCAGCAGCTTCCGGGACAGGGAAAATTCACCCCTCCACTTT.

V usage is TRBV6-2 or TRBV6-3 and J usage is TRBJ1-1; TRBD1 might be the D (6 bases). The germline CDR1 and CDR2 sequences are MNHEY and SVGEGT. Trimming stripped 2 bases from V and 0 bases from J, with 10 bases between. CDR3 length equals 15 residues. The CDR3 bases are TGTGCCAGCAGTTACGAAGGGACACTGAACACTGAAGCTTTCTTT. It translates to CASSYEGTLNTEAFF.

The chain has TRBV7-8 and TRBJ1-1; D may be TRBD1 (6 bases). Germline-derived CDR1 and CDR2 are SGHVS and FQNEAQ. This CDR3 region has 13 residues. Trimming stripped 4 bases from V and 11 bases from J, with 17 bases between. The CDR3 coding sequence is TGTGCCAGCAGCTCCCTAATACAGGGAAAGGCTTTCTTT. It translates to CASSSLIQGKAFF.

The CDR3: CSARRDGSGANVLTF. CDR3 DNA sequence: TGCAGTGCTAGAAGAGACGGCTCTGGGGCCAACGTCCTGACTTTC. This chain links TRBV20-1 with TRBJ2-6; D is ambiguous. The ends were cut back, 2 bases at V and 0 bases at J, with 8 bases in the middle. The CDR3 covers 15 residues. Germline values: CDR1 DFQATT, CDR2 SNEGSKA (reference sequence).

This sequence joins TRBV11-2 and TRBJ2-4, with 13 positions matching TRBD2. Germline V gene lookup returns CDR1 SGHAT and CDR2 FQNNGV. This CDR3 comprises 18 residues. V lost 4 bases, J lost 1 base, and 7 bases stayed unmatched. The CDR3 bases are TGTGCCAGCAGCTCACTGACTAGCGGGGGGACGGCCAAAAACATTCAGTACTTC. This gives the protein CASSSLTSGGTAKNIQYF. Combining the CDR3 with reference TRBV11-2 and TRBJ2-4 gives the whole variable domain EAGVAQSPRYKIIEKRQSVAFWCNPISGHATLYWYQQILGQGPKLLIQFQNNGVVDDSQLPKDRFSAERLKGVDSTLKIQPAKLEDSAVYLCASSSLTSGGTAKNIQYFGAGTRLSVL.